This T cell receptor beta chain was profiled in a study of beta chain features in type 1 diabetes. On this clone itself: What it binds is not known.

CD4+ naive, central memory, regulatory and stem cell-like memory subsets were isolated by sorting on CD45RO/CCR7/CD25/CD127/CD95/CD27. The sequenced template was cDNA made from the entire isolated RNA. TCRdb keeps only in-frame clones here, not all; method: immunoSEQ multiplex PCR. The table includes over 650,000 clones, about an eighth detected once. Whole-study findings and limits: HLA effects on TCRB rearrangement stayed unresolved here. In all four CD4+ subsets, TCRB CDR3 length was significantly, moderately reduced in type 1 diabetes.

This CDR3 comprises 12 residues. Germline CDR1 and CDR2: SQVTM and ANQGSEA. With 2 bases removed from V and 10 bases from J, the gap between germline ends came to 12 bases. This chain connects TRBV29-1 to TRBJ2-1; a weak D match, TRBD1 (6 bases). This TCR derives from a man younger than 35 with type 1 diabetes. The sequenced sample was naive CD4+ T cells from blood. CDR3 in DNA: TGCAGCGTTGAAAGGGGGAAGGGGGAGCAGTTCTTC. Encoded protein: CSVERGKGEQFF.